The 18 T cell receptor beta chains below come from one sample, sequenced in a study of blood T cell repertoires in COVID-19. Some clones are missing from TCRdb's copy, which holds only in-frame ones; the method was immunoSEQ multiplex PCR. Of approximately 230,000 clones listed, 75% to 95% are singletons. The sequenced material came from PBMCs or T cells enriched from blood (not recorded which). These receptor sequences come from a woman aged 18-29 years who had recovered from COVID-19.

The rearrangement uses TRBV12-3 or TRBV12-4 and TRBJ2-3; D is unclear. The CDR3 has 13 residues. Trimming pared 7 bases from V and 6 bases from J, leaving 14 bases between. This chain's CDR3 is CASTEVAGDTQYF. Written as DNA, the CDR3 is TGTGCCAGCACTGAAGTGGCCGGGGATACGCAGTATTTT.

The rearrangement uses TRBV11-2 and TRBJ2-7; tentatively, D is TRBD2 (6 bases). This CDR3 has 14 amino acids. V was shortened by 5 bases and J by 6 bases, with 17 bases between the two germline ends. CDR1 and CDR2 from the germline V gene are SGHAT and FQNNGV. The CDR3 bases are TGTGCCAGCAGCCAGACTCGGGGGTTGGGCGAGCAGTACTTC. Translated, it gives CASSQTRGLGEQYF.

The J gene is TRBJ1-1, the V gene TRBV28; D ambiguous. The CDR3 has 15 residues. V was cut by 6 bases and J by 7 bases, with 21 bases left in between. CDR1 is MDHEN, CDR2 SYDVKM, per germline. CDR3 sequence: CASSFLANPGGEAFF. CDR3 bases: TGTGCCAGCAGCTTTTTAGCGAACCCGGGAGGTGAAGCTTTCTTT. Supplemented by reference TRBV28 and TRBJ1-1, the full variable domain reads DVKVTQSSRYLVKRTGEKVFLECVQDMDHENMFWYRQDPGLGLRLIYFSYDVKMKEKGDIPEGYSVSREKKERFSLILESASTNQTSMYLCASSFLANPGGEAFFGQGTRLTVV.

The rearrangement uses TRBV28 and TRBJ1-2, with a tentative D call TRBD1 (6 bases). This CDR3 is 13 amino acids long. Germline V gene lookup returns CDR1 MDHEN and CDR2 SYDVKM. Trimming shortened V by 2 bases and J by 7 bases, and 11 bases separated the two germline ends. CDR3 sequence: CASSLRSGAGYTF. The DNA for the CDR3 is TGTGCCAGCAGTTTAAGATCAGGGGCTGGCTACACCTTC.

The chain uses TRBV5-5 and TRBJ1-1; 12 positions match TRBD1. This CDR3 is built from 15 residues. Looked up from germline, CDR1 is SGHKS and CDR2 is YYEKEE (reference sequence). Unmatched junction bases numbered 9, after V lost 7 bases and J lost 5 bases. CDR3 in amino acids: CASVRDRGRVTEAFF. CDR3 in DNA: TGTGCCAGCGTCCGGGACAGGGGGCGAGTTACTGAAGCTTTCTTT.

The rearrangement links TRBV7-8 to TRBJ2-1; 8 bases fit TRBD1. Germline assignment: CDR1 SGHVS and CDR2 FQNEAQ. The CDR3 sequence is 15 residues long. The J segment lost 7 bases and the V segment lost 4 bases, leaving 9 bases of the junction unmatched. The CDR3 here is CASSSTGVFRNEQFF. CDR3 nucleotides: TGTGCCAGCAGCTCGACAGGGGTCTTTAGGAATGAGCAGTTCTTC. Filled out from reference TRBV7-8 and TRBJ2-1, the complete variable domain reads GAGVSQSPRYKVAKRGQDVALRCDPISGHVSLFWYQQALGQGPEFLTYFQNEAQLDKSGLPSDRFFAERPEGSVSTLKIQRTQQEDSAVYLCASSSTGVFRNEQFFGPGTRLTVL.

V is TRBV28 and J is TRBJ1-3; the D gene is possibly TRBD1 (5 bases). The CDR3 consists of 13 residues. The ends were cut back, 10 bases at V and 8 bases at J, with 18 bases in the middle. Germline loops: CDR1 MDHEN, CDR2 SYDVKM. CDR3 sequence reads: CATNSGTRDTIYF. Here the CDR3 DNA reads TGTGCCACAAACAGCGGGACTAGGGACACCATATATTTT.

V gene TRBV29-1 combines with J gene TRBJ2-7; 7 bases match TRBD1. The V gene's germline CDR1 is SQVTM and CDR2 ANQGSEA. The CDR3 spans 13 residues. V was pared by 1 base and J by 2 bases, with 2 bases of the junction left unmatched. The CDR3, as DNA: TGCAGCGTTGAAGGGACAGGAACCTACGAGCAGTACTTC. This translates into CSVEGTGTYEQYF.

The rearrangement joins TRBV5-1 to TRBJ1-1, with a tentative D call TRBD1 (6 bases). This CDR3 has 15 amino acids. Germline V gene data show CDR1 as SGHRS and CDR2 as YFSETQ. V shed 3 bases and J shed 4 bases, with 16 bases lying between them. The CDR3 sequence is CASSSGGQRTTEAFF. The CDR3 DNA follows: TGCGCCAGCAGCTCCGGCGGACAGCGAACCACTGAAGCTTTCTTT. The whole variable domain, filled in from reference TRBV5-1 and TRBJ1-1, reads KAGVTQTPRYLIKTRGQQVTLSCSPISGHRSVSWYQQTPGQGLQFLFEYFSETQRNKGNFPGRFSGRQFSNSRSEMNVSTLELGDSALYLCASSSGGQRTTEAFFGQGTRLTVV.

Only one count was recorded for this clone. V and J are TRBV14 and TRBJ2-1; TRBD2 matches at 8 bases. This CDR3 has 17 residues. The ends lost 0 bases at V and 8 bases at J; junction bases unmatched: 12. Germline V gene lookup returns CDR1 SGHDN and CDR2 FVKESK. The CDR3 loop reads CASSQDLVGRATDEQFF. The CDR3 DNA reads TGTGCCAGCAGCCAAGATTTAGTCGGGAGGGCCACAGATGAGCAGTTCTTC.

This clone has just one count. The V gene is TRBV7-3, the J gene TRBJ2-1; 9 bases are shared with TRBD1. This CDR3 is 13 amino acids long. Germline-derived CDR1 and CDR2 are SGHTA and FQGTGA. V was pared by 3 bases and J by 9 bases, with 3 bases of the junction left unmatched. CDR3: CASSFTGGGEQFF. As DNA, the CDR3 is TGTGCCAGCAGCTTCACAGGGGGCGGTGAGCAGTTCTTC.

The V call is TRBV3-1 (or the pseudogene TRBV3-2), the J call TRBJ1-2; D is uncertain. The CDR3 sequence is 12 residues long. Germline-derived CDR1 and CDR2 are LGHDT and YNNKEL (reference sequence). With 2 bases removed from V and 7 bases from J, the gap between germline ends came to 8 bases. The CDR3 DNA follows: TGTGCCAGCAGCCAAACACGGGGTGGCTACACCTTC. Translated: CASSQTRGGYTF.

This rearrangement joins TRBV5-1 to TRBJ1-5; the D gene is possibly TRBD1 (5 bases). Germline V lookup: CDR1 SGHRS, CDR2 YFSETQ. The V and J ends lost 0 bases and 7 bases respectively, with 20 bases between them. The CDR3 spans 17 residues. Written as DNA, the CDR3 is TGCGCCAGCAGCTTGGACAAAGCGGGAGGGCGGGACCAGCCCCAGCATTTT. Translated, it gives CASSLDKAGGRDQPQHF.

The CDR3 DNA sequence: TGTGCCAGCAGGACAACTCAAAGCGGGCAACCCCTTGGAGATACGCAGTATTTT. It yields the protein CASRTTQSGQPLGDTQYF. The chain combines TRBV11-3 with TRBJ2-3, with a tentative D call TRBD2 (6 bases). Deletions cut 6 bases from V and 5 bases from J, with 27 bases between. Germline V gives CDR1 SGHNT, CDR2 YENEEA. The CDR3 sequence is 18 residues long.

The J gene is TRBJ2-1, the V gene TRBV13, with D possibly matching TRBD1 (6 bases). V lost 5 bases and J 5 bases, leaving 19 bases between the germline ends. The CDR3 contains 16 residues. CDR1 is PRHDT, CDR2 FYEKMQ, per germline (reference sequence). In DNA, the CDR3 is TGTGCCAGCAGCCCCGGGACACCTAAATTAAACAATGAGCAGTTCTTC. Protein sequence: CASSPGTPKLNNEQFF.

The chain combines TRBV9 with TRBJ2-1; TRBD2 might be the D (6 bases). V lost 0 bases to trimming and J lost 7 bases, with 17 bases between them. Germline V gene data show CDR1 as SGDLS and CDR2 as YYNGEE. The CDR3 covers 16 residues. The CDR3 region has the DNA TGTGCCAGCAGCGTAGCGAGGACTCCGGAGGGTAATGAGCAGTTCTTC. This codes for CASSVARTPEGNEQFF.

A single count supports this clone. The gene calls are TRBV9 and TRBJ1-1; D is unclear. V was pared by 3 bases and J by 3 bases, with 9 bases between. Germline values: CDR1 SGDLS, CDR2 YYNGEE. The CDR3 sequence is 13 residues long. The CDR3 nucleotides read TGTGCCAGCAGCGCTGGGAGGTACACTGAAGCTTTCTTT. This codes for CASSAGRYTEAFF.

The V and J genes are TRBV7-8 and TRBJ2-3, with a weak D call TRBD2 (6 bases). Germline V gene data show CDR1 as SGHVS and CDR2 as FQNEAQ. The CDR3 has 15 amino acids. Trimming cost V 0 bases and J 5 bases, with 12 bases left between them. Written as DNA, the CDR3 is TGTGCCAGCAGCTTAGCGGAACTAGCTGAAGATACGCAGTATTTT. The encoded protein is CASSLAELAEDTQYF.